This T cell receptor (beta chain) is drawn from a study of OX40 agonist ivuxolimab in advanced cancers. Study information: Partial responses were seen in three patients, one with hepatocellular carcinoma and two with cutaneous melanoma.

The method was immunoSEQ multiplex PCR; TCRdb's version includes in-frame clones alone and lacks a portion of them. The sample comprises about 50,000 clones, 85% to 90% of which are singletons, and about 0.77% rests with the top ten. Study-level results: Among T cells, CD8+ cells averaged more expanded clones than CD4+ cells.

The CDR3 is made up of 17 amino acids. Germline CDR1 reads KGHSH; CDR2 reads LQKENI. After removal of 0 bases from V and 3 bases from J, the junction contained 3 bases not matched to a gene. A word on this clone: Antigen: not known.

The sequence was collected from an adult with an advanced solid tumor such as melanoma, head and neck, liver or kidney cancer. V and J are TRBV18 and TRBJ2-1; 12 bases match TRBD2. The specimen comprised CD4+ or CD8+ T cells sorted from blood, sampled in a trial of the OX40 agonist ivuxolimab. The CDR3 protein is CASSPPTSGGHYNEQFF. DNA for the CDR3: TGTGCCAGCTCACCACCGACTAGCGGGGGCCACTACAATGAGCAGTTCTTC. Full variable domain (missing parts from reference TRBV18 and TRBJ2-1): NAGVMQNPRHLVRRRGQEARLRCSPMKGHSHVYWYRQLPEEGLKFMVYLQKENIIDESGMPKERFSAEFPKEGPSILRIQQVVRGDSAAYFCASSPPTSGGHYNEQFFGPGTRLTVL.